This is a list of T cell receptor beta chains from one sample in a study of vaccination effects on CD4 cells after COVID-19. These TCRs' antigens remain unknown. This table comes from immunoSEQ multiplex PCR, and its TCRdb copy is limited to in-frame clones, with some not included. This repertoire shows roughly 45,000 clones, 72% found once; its top ten account for roughly a tenth. Sequences were derived from CD4+ T cells from PBMCs cultured without peptide, sampled after COVID-19 vaccination. These receptors were taken from a human donor who received a COVID-19 vaccine. The CDR3 runs from the conserved cysteine through the conserved F or W. The D gene is left open where the match is weak. Rows give clone size only sometimes, using once, few, many, or a class for an expanded clone.

v_call	d_call	clone_size	j_call	cdr3_nt	cdr3_aa
TRBV5-1	-	few	TRBJ2-3	TGCGCCAGCAGCTTGGCCGGGTTCACAGATACGCAGTATTTT	CASSLAGFTDTQYF
TRBV7-9	-	-	TRBJ1-1	TGTGCCAGCAGCTTAGCGGGGGCTGAAGCTTTCTTT	CASSLAGAEAFF
TRBV5-6	-	few	TRBJ1-3	TGTGCCAGCAGCTTCCAGGGTACGGTTCCTGGAAACACCATATATTTT	CASSFQGTVPGNTIYF
TRBV3-1/TRBV3-2	-	once	TRBJ2-1	TGTGCCAGCAGCCAAAATCGACGGGATCGAAATGAGCAGTTCTTC	CASSQNRRDRNEQFF
TRBV5-4	-	-	TRBJ2-3	TGTGCCAGCAGCTTGGGGTCAACGCCCGGCGATACGCAGTATTTT	CASSLGSTPGDTQYF
TRBV4-1	TRBD1	once	TRBJ1-1	TGCGCCAGCAGCCACGTGGACAGGGACTTAACTGAAGCTTTCTTT	CASSHVDRDLTEAFF
TRBV7-8	-	-	TRBJ2-5	TGTGCCAGCAGCACACAGGATGGCGGGACCCAGTACTTC	CASSTQDGGTQYF
TRBV6-6	TRBD2	once	TRBJ2-5	TGTGCCAGCAGACCGATCGTAGCGGGGGGGACGGAGACCCAGTACTTC	CASRPIVAGGTETQYF
TRBV6-2/TRBV6-3	-	-	TRBJ1-5	TGTGCCAGTAGCAGCACCAATCCGGGACGGAAGTCTAGCAATCAGCCCCAGCATTTT	CASSSTNPGRKSSNQPQHF
TRBV7-6	-	few	TRBJ1-5	TGTGCCAGCAGCGGCGGCAACAATCAGCCCCAGCATTTT	CASSGGNNQPQHF
TRBV14	-	few	TRBJ1-5	TGTGCCAGCAGCCAAGGGAGACAGGTCGGGAATCAGCCCCAGCATTTT	CASSQGRQVGNQPQHF
TRBV4-1	TRBD2	-	TRBJ2-5	TGCGCCAGCAGCCAGGCTCTAGCGGGGGGGAAAGAGACCCAGTACTTC	CASSQALAGGKETQYF
TRBV5-1	-	-	TRBJ2-7	TGCGCCAGCAGCTTGGGATTGGCAATCTACGAGCAGTACTTC	CASSLGLAIYEQYF
TRBV5-6	-	-	TRBJ1-5	TGTGCCAGCAGCTCCGGGGGACCGAATAGCAATCAGCCCCAGCATTTT	CASSSGGPNSNQPQHF
TRBV11-2	TRBD2	-	TRBJ2-3	TGTGCCAGCAGCGTCTCCTACGGCGGGGGATTAGGGATGGGGCAGTATTTT	CASSVSYGGGLGMGQYF
TRBV5-1	-	-	TRBJ2-2	TGCGCCAGCAGCTTGGGTTTTGAGGGGGCCGGGGAGCTGTTTTTT	CASSLGFEGAGELFF